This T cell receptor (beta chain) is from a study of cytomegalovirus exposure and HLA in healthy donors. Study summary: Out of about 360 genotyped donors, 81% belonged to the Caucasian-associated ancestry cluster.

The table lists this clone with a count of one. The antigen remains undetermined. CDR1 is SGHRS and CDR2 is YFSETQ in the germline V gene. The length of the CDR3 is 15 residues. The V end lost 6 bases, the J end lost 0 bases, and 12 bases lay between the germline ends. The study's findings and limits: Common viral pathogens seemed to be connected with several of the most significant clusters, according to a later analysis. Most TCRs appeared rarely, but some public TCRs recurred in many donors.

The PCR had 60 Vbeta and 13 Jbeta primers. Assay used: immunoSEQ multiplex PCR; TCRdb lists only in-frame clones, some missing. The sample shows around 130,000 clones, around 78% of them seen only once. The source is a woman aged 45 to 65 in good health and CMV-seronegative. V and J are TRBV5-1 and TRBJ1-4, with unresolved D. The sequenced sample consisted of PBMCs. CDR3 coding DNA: TGCGCCAGCACTCTAGCTGGGGCAACTAATGAAAAACTGTTTTTT. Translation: CASTLAGATNEKLFF.